The TCR beta chain described here comes from a study of shared T cell receptors in the human thymus. The table came from immunoSEQ multiplex PCR; TCRdb's copy has only in-frame clones and leaves some out. The sample contains around 730,000 clones, 80% to 90% of which appear only once. CDR1 and CDR2 from the germline V gene are MNHEY and SMNVEV (reference sequence). The CDR3 length is 15 residues. V was pared by 3 bases and J by 8 bases, with 17 bases between. This sample was also put to use in a study of human thymus T cells. That study reports: Immunologically healthy infants in Finland undergoing congenital heart defect surgery were the donors.

The sample taken for sequencing was thymocytes. The sequence came from a girl younger than two with a congenital heart defect. The V call is TRBV27, the J call TRBJ1-3; D is uncertain. CDR3 in DNA: TGTGCCAGCAGTTTGGGCAGGTCGAAAGTAGACACCATATATTTT. Translation: CASSLGRSKVDTIYF.